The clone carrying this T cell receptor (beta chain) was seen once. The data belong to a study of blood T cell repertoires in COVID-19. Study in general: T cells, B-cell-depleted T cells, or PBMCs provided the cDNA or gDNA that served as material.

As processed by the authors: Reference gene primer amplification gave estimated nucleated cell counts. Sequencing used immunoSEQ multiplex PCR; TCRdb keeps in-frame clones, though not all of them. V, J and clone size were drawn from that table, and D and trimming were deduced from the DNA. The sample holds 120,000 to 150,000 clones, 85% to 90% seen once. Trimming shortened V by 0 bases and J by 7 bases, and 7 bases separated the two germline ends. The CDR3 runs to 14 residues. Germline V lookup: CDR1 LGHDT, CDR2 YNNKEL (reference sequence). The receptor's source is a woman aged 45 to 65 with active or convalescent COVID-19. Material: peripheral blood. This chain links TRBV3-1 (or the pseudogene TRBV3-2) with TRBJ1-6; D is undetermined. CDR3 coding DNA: TGTGCCAGCAGCCAAGAAACAGCAAATTCACCCCTCCACTTT. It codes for CASSQETANSPLHF.